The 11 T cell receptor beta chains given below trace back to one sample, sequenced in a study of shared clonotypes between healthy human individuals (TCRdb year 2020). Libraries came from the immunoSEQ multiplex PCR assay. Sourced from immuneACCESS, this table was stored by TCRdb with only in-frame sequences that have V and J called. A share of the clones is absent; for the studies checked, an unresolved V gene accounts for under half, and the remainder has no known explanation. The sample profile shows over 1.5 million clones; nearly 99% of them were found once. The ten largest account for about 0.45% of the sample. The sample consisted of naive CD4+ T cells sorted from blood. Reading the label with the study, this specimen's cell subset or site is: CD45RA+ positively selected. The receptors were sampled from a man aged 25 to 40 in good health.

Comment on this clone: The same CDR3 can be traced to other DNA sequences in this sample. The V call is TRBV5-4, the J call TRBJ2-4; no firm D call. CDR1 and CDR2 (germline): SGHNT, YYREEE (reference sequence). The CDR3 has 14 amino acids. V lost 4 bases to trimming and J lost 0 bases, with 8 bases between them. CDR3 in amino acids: CASSPGLAKNIQYF. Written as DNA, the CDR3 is TGTGCCAGCAGCCCTGGGCTAGCCAAAAACATTCAGTACTTC.

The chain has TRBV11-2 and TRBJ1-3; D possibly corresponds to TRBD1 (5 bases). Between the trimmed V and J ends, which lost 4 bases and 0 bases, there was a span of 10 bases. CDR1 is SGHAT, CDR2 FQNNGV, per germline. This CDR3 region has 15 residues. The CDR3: CASSSPRVSGNTIYF. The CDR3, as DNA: TGTGCCAGCAGCTCTCCCAGGGTCTCTGGAAACACCATATATTTT.

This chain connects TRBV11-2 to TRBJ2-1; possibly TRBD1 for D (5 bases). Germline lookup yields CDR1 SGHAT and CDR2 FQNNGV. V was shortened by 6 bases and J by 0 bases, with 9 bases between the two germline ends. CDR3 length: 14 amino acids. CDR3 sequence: CASRWGYSYNEQFF. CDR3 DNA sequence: TGTGCCAGCAGGTGGGGCTACTCCTACAATGAGCAGTTCTTC.

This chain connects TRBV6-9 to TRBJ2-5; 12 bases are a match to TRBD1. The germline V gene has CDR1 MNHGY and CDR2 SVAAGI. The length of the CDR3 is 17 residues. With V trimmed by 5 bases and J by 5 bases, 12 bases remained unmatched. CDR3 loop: CASSASLGQGARETQYF. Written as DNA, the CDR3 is TGTGCCAGCAGTGCTTCGTTGGGACAGGGGGCACGGGAGACCCAGTACTTC.

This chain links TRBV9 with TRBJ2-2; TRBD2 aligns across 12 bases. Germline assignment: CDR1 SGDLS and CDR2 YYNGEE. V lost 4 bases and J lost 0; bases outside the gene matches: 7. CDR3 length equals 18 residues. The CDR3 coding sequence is TGTGCCAGCAGCTCCGGGACTAGCGGGCTAACGAACACCGGGGAGCTGTTTTTT. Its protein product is CASSSGTSGLTNTGELFF.

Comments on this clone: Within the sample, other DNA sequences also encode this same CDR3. The CDR3 bases are TGTGCCAGCAGCTTGGGACTAGCGGGATTAGATGAGCAGTTCTTC. It encodes CASSLGLAGLDEQFF. The chain joins TRBV7-2 to TRBJ2-1, with 13 positions matching TRBD2. V shed 3 bases and J 8 bases; nucleotides not matched to a gene: 4. This CDR3 comprises 15 residues. Looked up from germline, CDR1 is SGHTA and CDR2 is FQGNSA. The whole variable domain, filled in from reference TRBV7-2 and TRBJ2-1, reads GAGVSQSPSNKVTEKGKDVELRCDPISGHTALYWYRQSLGQGLEFLIYFQGNSAPDKSGLPSDRFSAERTGGSVSTLTIQRTQQEDSAVYLCASSLGLAGLDEQFFGPGTRLTVL.

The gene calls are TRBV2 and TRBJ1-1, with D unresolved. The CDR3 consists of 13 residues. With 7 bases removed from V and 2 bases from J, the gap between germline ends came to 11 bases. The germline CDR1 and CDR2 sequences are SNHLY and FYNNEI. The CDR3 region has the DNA TGTGCCAGCACCGTCACAGTTAACACTGAAGCTTTCTTT. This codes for CASTVTVNTEAFF.

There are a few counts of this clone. CDR3 nucleotides: TGCGCCAGCAGCTTGTGGGCGCCTCAGGGGGATGAAAAACTGTTTTTT. This codes for CASSLWAPQGDEKLFF. The chain links TRBV5-1 to TRBJ1-4; TRBD1 agrees at 7 bases. Unmatched junction bases numbered 9, after V lost 1 base and J lost 6 bases. The V gene's germline CDR1 is SGHRS and CDR2 YFSETQ. The CDR3 loop spans 16 amino acids.

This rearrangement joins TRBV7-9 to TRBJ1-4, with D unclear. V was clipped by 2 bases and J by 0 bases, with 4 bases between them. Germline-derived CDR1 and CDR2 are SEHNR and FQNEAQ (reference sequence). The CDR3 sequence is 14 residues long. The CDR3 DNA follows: TGTGCCAGCAGCTTAATTGCAACTAATGAAAAACTGTTTTTT. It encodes CASSLIATNEKLFF.

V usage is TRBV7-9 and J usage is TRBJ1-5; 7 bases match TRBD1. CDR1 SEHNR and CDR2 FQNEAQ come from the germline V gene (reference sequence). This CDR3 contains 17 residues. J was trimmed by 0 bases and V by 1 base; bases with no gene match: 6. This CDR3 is CASSLGQGVFSNQPQHF. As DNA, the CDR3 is TGTGCCAGCAGCTTAGGGCAGGGGGTTTTTAGCAATCAGCCCCAGCATTTT. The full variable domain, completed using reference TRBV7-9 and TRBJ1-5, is DTGVSQNPRHKITKRGQNVTFRCDPISEHNRLYWYRQTLGQGPEFLTYFQNEAQLEKSRLLSDRFSAERPKGSFSTLEIQRTEQGDSAMYLCASSLGQGVFSNQPQHFGDGTRLSIL.

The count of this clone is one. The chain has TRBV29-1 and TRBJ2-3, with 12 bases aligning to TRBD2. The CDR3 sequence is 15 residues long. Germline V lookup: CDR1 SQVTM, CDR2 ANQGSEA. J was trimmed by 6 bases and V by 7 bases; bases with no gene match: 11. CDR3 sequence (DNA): TGCAGCGGCCTGACTAGCGGGAGCCTTGGCGATACGCAGTATTTT. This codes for CSGLTSGSLGDTQYF.